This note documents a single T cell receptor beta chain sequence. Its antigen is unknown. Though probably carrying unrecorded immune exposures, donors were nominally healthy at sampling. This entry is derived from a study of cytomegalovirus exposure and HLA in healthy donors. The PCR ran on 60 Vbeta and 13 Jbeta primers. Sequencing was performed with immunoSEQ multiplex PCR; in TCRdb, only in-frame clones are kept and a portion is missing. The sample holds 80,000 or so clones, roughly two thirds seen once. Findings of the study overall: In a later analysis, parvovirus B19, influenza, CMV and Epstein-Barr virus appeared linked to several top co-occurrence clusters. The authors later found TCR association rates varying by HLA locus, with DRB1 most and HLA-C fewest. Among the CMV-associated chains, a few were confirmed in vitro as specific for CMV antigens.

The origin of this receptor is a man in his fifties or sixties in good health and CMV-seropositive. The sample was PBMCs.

The CDR3 reads CASSGTGQGGDTEAFF. The CDR3 coding sequence is TGTGCCAGCAGCGGCACGGGACAGGGAGGGGACACTGAAGCTTTCTTT. The chain joins TRBV9 to TRBJ1-1; 9 bases fit TRBD1. Germline trimming cut 3 bases from V and 3 bases from J; bases unmatched to any gene: 9. The CDR3 loop spans 16 amino acids. Germline CDR1 SGDLS, CDR2 YYNGEE.